This T cell receptor beta chain was sequenced in a study of shared clonotypes between healthy human individuals. Whole-study findings and limits: Generation of non-shared clonotypes was less probable than generation of clonotypes shared by all four donors. Naive subsets typically showed greater estimated richness than memory subsets.

This clone was observed a few times. Its antigen is not identified. CDR1 is GTSNPN, CDR2 SVGIG, per germline (reference sequence). The V end was cut by 4 bases, the J end by 9 bases, with 10 bases between. The CDR3 contains 12 residues. Sequencing was at deep level. Evenly divided among several immunoSEQ plates was the genomic DNA of each subset. Clones were read by immunoSEQ multiplex PCR, and TCRdb kept only the in-frame ones, dropping some. The table shows 2.5 million or so clones, with around nine tenths occurring only once. Sequenced material: naive CD4+ T cells sorted from blood. Subset defined: CD45RA+ positively selected. The sequence came from a man between 18 and 29 years old in good health. V gene TRBV30 combines with J gene TRBJ1-6; tentative D call: TRBD1 (6 bases). Here the CDR3 reads CAWTQGRSPLHF. CDR3 sequence (DNA): TGTGCCTGGACACAGGGACGTTCACCCCTCCACTTT. Looking up the rest from reference TRBV30 and TRBJ1-6 gives the full variable domain: SQTIHQWPATLVQPVGSPLSLECTVEGTSNPNLYWYRQAAGRGLQLLFYSVGIGQISSEVPQNLSASRPQDRQFILSSKKLLLSDSGFYLCAWTQGRSPLHFGNGTRLTVT.